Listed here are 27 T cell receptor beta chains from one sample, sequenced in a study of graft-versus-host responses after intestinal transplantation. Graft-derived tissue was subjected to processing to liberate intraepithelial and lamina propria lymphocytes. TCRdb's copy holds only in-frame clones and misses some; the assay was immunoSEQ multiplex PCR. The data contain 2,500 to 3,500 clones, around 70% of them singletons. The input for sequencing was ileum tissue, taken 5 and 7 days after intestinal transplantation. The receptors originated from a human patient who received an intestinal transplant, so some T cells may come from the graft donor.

The CDR3 DNA follows: TGTGCCAGCAGACGGGGCCACCAAGAGACCCAGTACTTC. This encodes CASRRGHQETQYF. This rearrangement joins TRBV2 to TRBJ2-5, with D perhaps being TRBD1 or TRBD2 (5 bases each). Deletions cut 6 bases from V and 0 bases from J, with 8 bases between. This CDR3 comprises 13 residues. Germline CDR1 reads SNHLY; CDR2 reads FYNNEI.

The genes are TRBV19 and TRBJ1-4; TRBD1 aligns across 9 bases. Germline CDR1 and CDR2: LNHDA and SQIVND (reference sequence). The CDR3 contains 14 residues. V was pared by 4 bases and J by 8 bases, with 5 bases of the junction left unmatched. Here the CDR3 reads CASSTGTGIEKLFF. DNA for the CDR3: TGTGCCAGTAGTACCGGGACAGGGATAGAAAAACTGTTTTTT.

This CDR3 is CASSFKSALQETQYF. CDR3 in DNA: TGCGCCAGCAGCTTCAAAAGCGCGCTACAAGAGACCCAGTACTTC. The V call is TRBV5-1, the J call TRBJ2-5; unclear D gene. Germline V gives CDR1 SGHRS, CDR2 YFSETQ. The CDR3 spans 15 residues. Trimming took off 2 bases at V and 2 bases at J, with 13 bases between the two ends.

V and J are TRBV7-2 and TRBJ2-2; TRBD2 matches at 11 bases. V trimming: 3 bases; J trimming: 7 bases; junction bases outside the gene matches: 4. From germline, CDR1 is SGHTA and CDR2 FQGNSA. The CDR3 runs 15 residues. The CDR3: CASSFSGGAIGELFF. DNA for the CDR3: TGTGCCAGCAGCTTTAGCGGGGGGGCAATCGGGGAGCTGTTTTTT. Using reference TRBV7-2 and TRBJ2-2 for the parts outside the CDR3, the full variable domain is GAGVSQSPSNKVTEKGKDVELRCDPISGHTALYWYRQSLGQGLEFLIYFQGNSAPDKSGLPSDRFSAERTGGSVSTLTIQRTQQEDSAVYLCASSFSGGAIGELFFGEGSRLTVL.

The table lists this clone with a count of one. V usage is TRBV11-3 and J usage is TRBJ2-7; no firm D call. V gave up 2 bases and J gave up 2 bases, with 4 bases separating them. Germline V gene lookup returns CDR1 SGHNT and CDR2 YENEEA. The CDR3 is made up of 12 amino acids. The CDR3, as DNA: TGTGCCAGCAGCTTATTTCCCTACGAGCAGTACTTC. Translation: CASSLFPYEQYF.

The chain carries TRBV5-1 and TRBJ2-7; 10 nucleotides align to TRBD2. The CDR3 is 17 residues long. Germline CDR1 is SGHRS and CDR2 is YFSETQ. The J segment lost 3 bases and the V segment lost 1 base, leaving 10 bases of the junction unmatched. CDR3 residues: CASSLPLAGRGGYEQYF. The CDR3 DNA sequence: TGCGCCAGCAGCTTGCCACTAGCGGGAAGGGGGGGCTACGAGCAGTACTTC.

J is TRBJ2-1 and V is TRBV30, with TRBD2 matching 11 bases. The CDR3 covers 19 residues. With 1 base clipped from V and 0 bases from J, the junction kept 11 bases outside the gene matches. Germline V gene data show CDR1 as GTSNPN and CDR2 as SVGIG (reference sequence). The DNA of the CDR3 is TGTGCCTGGAGTGGGGCTAGCGGGAGGTCCGCGAGCTCCTACAATGAGCAGTTCTTC. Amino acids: CAWSGASGRSASSYNEQFF.

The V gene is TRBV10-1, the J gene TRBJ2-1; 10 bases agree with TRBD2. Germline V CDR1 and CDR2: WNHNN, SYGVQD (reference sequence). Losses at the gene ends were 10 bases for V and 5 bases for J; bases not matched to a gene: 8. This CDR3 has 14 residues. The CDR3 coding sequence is TGCGCCACCTCTGGACTAGCGGATAACAATGAGCAGTTCTTC. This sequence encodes CATSGLADNNEQFF.

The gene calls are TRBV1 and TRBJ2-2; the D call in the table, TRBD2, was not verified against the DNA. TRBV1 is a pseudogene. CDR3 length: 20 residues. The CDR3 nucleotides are TGCACCAGCAGCCAAGAAGGGGGGGCGACTAGCGGGATAGGGACCGGGGAGCTGTTTTTT. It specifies CTSSQEGGATSGIGTGELFF.

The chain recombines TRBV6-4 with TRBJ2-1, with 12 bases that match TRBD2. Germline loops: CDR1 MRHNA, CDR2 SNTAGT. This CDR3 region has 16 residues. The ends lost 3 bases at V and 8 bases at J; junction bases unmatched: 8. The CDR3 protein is CASSDLRTSGIDEQFF. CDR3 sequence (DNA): TGTGCCAGCAGTGATTTGAGGACTAGCGGGATCGATGAGCAGTTCTTC.

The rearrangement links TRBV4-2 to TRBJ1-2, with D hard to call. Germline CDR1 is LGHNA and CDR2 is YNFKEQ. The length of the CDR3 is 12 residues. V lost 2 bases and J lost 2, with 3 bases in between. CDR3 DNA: TGTGCCAGCAGCCAAAACAACTATGGCTACACCTTC. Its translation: CASSQNNYGYTF.

CDR3 amino acids: CASRLAGGEQYF. CDR3 in DNA: TGTGCCAGCAGACTAGCGGGAGGCGAGCAGTACTTC. The genes are TRBV27 and TRBJ2-7; 12 nucleotides agree with TRBD2. The trim removed 6 bases at V and 6 bases at J, leaving 0 bases unmatched. The CDR3 runs to 12 residues. Germline V lookup: CDR1 MNHEY, CDR2 SMNVEV (reference sequence).

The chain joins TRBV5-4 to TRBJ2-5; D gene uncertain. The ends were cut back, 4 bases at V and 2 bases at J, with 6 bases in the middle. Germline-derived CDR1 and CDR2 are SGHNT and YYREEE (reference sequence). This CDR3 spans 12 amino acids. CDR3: CASSHPQETQYF. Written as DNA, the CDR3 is TGTGCCAGCAGCCACCCACAAGAGACCCAGTACTTC.

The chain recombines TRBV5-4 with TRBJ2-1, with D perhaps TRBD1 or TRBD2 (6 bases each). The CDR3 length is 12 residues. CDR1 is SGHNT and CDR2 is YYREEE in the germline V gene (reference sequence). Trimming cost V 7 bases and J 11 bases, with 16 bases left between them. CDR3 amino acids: CASLNREAQQFF. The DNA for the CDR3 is TGTGCCAGCCTAAACAGGGAGGCACAGCAGTTCTTC.

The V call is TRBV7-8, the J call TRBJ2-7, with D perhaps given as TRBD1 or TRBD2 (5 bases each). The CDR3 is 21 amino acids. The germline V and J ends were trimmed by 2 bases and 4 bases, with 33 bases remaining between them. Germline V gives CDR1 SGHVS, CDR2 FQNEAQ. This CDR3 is CASSLSPRGQRSAGGVYEQYF. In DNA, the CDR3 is TGTGCCAGCAGCTTAAGTCCCCGGGGCCAAAGGTCCGCGGGCGGAGTTTACGAGCAGTACTTC.

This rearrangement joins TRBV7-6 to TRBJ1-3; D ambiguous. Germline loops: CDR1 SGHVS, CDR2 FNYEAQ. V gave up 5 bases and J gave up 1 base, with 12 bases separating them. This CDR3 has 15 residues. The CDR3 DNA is TGTGCCAGCAGCCTTGGCGCAGCTTCTGGAAACACCATATATTTT. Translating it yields CASSLGAASGNTIYF.

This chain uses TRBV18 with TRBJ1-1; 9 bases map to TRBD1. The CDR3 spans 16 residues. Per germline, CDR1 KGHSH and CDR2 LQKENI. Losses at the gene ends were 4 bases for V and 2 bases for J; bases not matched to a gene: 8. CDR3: CASSRALDRGNTEAFF. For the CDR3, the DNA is TGTGCCAGCTCACGTGCGTTGGACAGGGGTAACACTGAAGCTTTCTTT.

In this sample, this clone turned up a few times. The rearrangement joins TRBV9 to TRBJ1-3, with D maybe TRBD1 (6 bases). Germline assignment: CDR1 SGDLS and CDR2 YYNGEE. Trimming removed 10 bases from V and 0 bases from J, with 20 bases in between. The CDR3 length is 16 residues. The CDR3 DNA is TGTGCCCCAAAACGGACAGCTGGGCCCTCTGGAAACACCATATATTTT. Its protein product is CAPKRTAGPSGNTIYF.

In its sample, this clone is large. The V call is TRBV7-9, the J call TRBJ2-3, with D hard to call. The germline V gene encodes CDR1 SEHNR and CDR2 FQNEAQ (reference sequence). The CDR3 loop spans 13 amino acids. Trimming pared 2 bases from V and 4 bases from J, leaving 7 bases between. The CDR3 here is CASSLYPADTQYF. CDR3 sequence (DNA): TGTGCCAGCAGCTTATACCCCGCAGATACGCAGTATTTT.

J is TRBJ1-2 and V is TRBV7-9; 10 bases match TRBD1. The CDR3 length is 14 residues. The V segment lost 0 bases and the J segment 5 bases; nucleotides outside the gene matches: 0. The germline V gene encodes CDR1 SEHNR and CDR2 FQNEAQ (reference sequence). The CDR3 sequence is CASSLAGQGYGYTF. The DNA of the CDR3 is TGTGCCAGCAGCTTAGCGGGACAGGGGTATGGCTACACCTTC.

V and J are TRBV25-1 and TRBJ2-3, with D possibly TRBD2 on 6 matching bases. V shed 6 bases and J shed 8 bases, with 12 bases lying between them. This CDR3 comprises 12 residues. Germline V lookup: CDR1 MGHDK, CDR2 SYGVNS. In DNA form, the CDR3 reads TGTGCCAGCAGACTAGCTGCGGGTACGCAGTATTTT. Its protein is CASRLAAGTQYF.

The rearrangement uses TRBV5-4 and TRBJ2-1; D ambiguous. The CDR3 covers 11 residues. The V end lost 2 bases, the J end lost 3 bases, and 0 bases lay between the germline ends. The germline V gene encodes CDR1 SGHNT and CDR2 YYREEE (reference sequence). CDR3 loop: CASSFYNEQFF. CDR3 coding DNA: TGTGCCAGCAGCTTCTACAATGAGCAGTTCTTC.

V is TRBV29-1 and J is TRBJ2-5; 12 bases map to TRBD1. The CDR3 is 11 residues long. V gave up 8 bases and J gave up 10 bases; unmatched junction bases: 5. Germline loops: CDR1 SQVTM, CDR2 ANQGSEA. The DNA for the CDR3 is TGCAGCACAGGGACAGGGGGCGGCCAGTACTTC. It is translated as CSTGTGGGQYF.

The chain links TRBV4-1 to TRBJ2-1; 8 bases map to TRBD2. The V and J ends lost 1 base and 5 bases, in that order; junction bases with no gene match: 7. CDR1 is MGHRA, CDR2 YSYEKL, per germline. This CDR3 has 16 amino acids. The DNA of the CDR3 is TGCGCCAGCAGCCAAGCTATAGCGGGGAGGAACAATGAGCAGTTCTTC. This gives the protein CASSQAIAGRNNEQFF.

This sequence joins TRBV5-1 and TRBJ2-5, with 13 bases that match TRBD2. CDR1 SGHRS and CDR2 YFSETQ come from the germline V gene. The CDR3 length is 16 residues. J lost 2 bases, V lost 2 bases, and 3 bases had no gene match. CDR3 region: CASSFGLAGAQETQYF. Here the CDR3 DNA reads TGCGCCAGCAGCTTTGGACTAGCGGGGGCTCAAGAGACCCAGTACTTC.

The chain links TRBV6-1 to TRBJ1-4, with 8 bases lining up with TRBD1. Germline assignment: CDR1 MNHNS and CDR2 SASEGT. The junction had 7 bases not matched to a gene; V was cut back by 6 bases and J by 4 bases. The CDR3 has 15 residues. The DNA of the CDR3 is TGTGCCAGCAGACCCTCAGGACAGGGTAATGAAAAACTGTTTTTT. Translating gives CASRPSGQGNEKLFF.

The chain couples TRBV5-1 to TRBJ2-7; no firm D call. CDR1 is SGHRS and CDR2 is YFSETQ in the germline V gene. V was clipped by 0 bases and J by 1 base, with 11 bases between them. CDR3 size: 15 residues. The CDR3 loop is CASSLEPGPSYEQYF. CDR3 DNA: TGCGCCAGCAGCTTGGAGCCAGGCCCATCCTACGAGCAGTACTTC.